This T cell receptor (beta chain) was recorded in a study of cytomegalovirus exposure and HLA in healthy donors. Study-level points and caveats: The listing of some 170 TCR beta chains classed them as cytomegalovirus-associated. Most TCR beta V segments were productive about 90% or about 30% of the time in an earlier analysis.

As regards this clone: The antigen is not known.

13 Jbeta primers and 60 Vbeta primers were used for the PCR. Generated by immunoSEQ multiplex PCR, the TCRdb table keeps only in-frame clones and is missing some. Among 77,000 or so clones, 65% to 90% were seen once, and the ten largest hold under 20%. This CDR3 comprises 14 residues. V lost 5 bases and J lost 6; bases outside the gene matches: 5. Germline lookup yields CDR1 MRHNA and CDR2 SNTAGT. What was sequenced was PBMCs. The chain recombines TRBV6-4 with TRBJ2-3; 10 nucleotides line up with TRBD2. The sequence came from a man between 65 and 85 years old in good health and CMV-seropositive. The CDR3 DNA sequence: TGTGCCAGCAGTCCTAGCGGGGGTGGCGATACGCAGTATTTT. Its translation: CASSPSGGGDTQYF.